This T cell receptor beta chain was identified during a study of PD-L1 blockade in urothelial cancer. Study context: Patients had received 0 to 3 prior chemotherapy regimens. Overall study findings and caveats: Pretreatment TCR clonality in blood, when below the median, was predictive of better survival.

The method was immunoSEQ multiplex PCR; TCRdb's version includes in-frame clones alone and lacks a portion of them. In the table there are approximately 90,000 clones, 90% of which are singletons. The time point is: pretreatment peripheral blood. This clone was detected only a few times. As yet, its antigen is unknown. Trimming left V 0 bases short and J 0 bases short, with 10 bases between. The CDR3 covers 15 residues. Germline V gives CDR1 SGDLS, CDR2 YYNGEE. Sample: PBMCs, taken around atezolizumab (anti-PD-L1) treatment. This chain joins TRBV9 and TRBJ2-7; perhaps TRBD2 as D (5 bases). This clonotype was obtained from a man in his 60s with urothelial cancer. The CDR3 region is CASSVEPGSSYEQYF. DNA for the CDR3: TGTGCCAGCAGCGTAGAACCGGGAAGCTCCTACGAGCAGTACTTC.